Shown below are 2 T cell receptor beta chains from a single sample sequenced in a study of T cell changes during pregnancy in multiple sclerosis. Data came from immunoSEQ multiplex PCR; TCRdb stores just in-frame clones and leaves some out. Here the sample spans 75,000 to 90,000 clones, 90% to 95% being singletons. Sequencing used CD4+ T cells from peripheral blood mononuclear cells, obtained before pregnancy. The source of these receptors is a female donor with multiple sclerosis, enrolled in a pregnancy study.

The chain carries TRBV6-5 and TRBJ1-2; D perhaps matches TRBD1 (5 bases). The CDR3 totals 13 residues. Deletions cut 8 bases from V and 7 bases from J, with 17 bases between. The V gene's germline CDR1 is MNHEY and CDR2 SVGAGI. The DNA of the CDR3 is TGTGCCAGCTTCCCGGGACTCGGAGGTGGCTACACCTTC. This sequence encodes CASFPGLGGGYTF.

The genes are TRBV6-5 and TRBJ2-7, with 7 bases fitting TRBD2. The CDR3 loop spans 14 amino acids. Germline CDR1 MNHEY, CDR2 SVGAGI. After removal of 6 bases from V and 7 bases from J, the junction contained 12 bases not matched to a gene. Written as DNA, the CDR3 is TGTGCCAGCAGCCCTACGCGGGGGTTCGGGGAGCAGTACTTC. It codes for CASSPTRGFGEQYF.